This TCR beta chain was captured in a study of memory CD8 T cells in hepatitis C reinfection. Study-level results: Conclusions on public clonotypes and secondary clearance were not definitive with 4 or 5 donors.

About this clone itself: Its antigen is unidentified.

Germline V CDR1 and CDR2: LNHDA, SQIVND (reference sequence). Trimming shortened V by 6 bases and J by 2 bases, and 14 bases separated the two germline ends. This CDR3 is built from 14 residues. Time point noted: late/post reinfection, 12 to 24 weeks after detection. TCR sequencing was done directly ex vivo on sorted cells, without expansion in vitro. Sequencing used immunoSEQ multiplex PCR; TCRdb keeps in-frame clones, though not all of them. Of about 46,000 clones in the sample, nearly 90% are singletons; the top ten hold under 0.9%. This rearrangement joins TRBV19 to TRBJ2-7, with D possibly TRBD2 on 5 matching bases. The clonotype was recovered from a young man with hepatitis C virus infection. Material: naive CD8+ T cells sorted from blood. The CDR3 loop reads CASRWALGAYEQYF. CDR3 sequence (DNA): TGTGCCAGTAGATGGGCGCTCGGGGCCTACGAGCAGTACTTC.